Listed here are 28 T cell receptor beta chains from one sample, sequenced in a study of a mutant IDH1 vaccine in newly diagnosed glioma. What these receptors recognize is not known. Profiling relied on immunoSEQ multiplex PCR, and the TCRdb table lists in-frame clones only, not all of them. Found here are tens of thousands of clones, approximately 85% of them singletons; the top ten hold around 1.7%. Time point reported: week 5, during vaccination. Every single dose of the vaccine, 300 ug of mutant IDH1 20-mer peptide, came with topical imiquimod. The material sequenced was PBMCs, taken from a glioma patient whose treatment included an IDH1 peptide vaccine. The receptors originated from a man in his forties or fifties with glioma.

In this sample, this clone turned up a few times. V gene TRBV5-1 combines with J gene TRBJ1-1; D not resolved. CDR1 and CDR2 (germline): SGHRS, YFSETQ. This CDR3 is 12 amino acids long. Trimming shortened V by 0 bases and J by 11 bases, and 11 bases separated the two germline ends. CDR3 loop: CASSLARGDAFF. The CDR3 DNA reads as TGCGCCAGCAGCTTGGCCCGGGGAGACGCTTTCTTT. The full variable domain, rest sourced from reference TRBV5-1 and TRBJ1-1, is KAGVTQTPRYLIKTRGQQVTLSCSPISGHRSVSWYQQTPGQGLQFLFEYFSETQRNKGNFPGRFSGRQFSNSRSEMNVSTLELGDSALYLCASSLARGDAFFGQGTRLTVV.

This clone came up once. The genes are TRBV7-2 and TRBJ2-7; no firm D call. Trimming took 4 bases from V and 5 from J, leaving 12 bases between them. Germline lookup yields CDR1 SGHTA and CDR2 FQGNSA. The CDR3 contains 13 residues. The CDR3 nucleotides are TGTGCCAGCAGCTCTTACTTAAGAGACGAGCAGTACTTC. Translating it yields CASSSYLRDEQYF.

This clone was counted a single time. V gene TRBV7-2 combines with J gene TRBJ1-2, with 7 bases fitting TRBD1. Germline loops: CDR1 SGHTA, CDR2 FQGNSA. V lost 6 bases to trimming and J lost 4 bases; unmatched junction nucleotides: 5. This CDR3 comprises 13 residues. CDR3 DNA: TGTGCCAGCAGTAACAGGGGACTCTATGGCTACACCTTC. This sequence encodes CASSNRGLYGYTF.

This chain uses TRBV7-2 with TRBJ2-5; unclear D gene. The CDR3 totals 14 residues. The V end lost 0 bases, the J end lost 4 bases, and 9 bases lay between the germline ends. From germline, CDR1 is SGHTA and CDR2 FQGNSA. In DNA form, the CDR3 reads TGTGCCAGCAGCTTAGCCTTGCCGGGAGAGACCCAGTACTTC. Amino acids: CASSLALPGETQYF.

V usage is TRBV7-2 and J usage is TRBJ1-3; D perhaps matches TRBD1 (6 bases). Trimming shortened V by 4 bases and J by 0 bases, and 10 bases separated the two germline ends. The germline V gene has CDR1 SGHTA and CDR2 FQGNSA. The CDR3 loop spans 15 amino acids. The CDR3 protein is CASSSTGISGNTIYF. The CDR3, as DNA: TGTGCCAGCAGCTCTACAGGGATCTCTGGAAACACCATATATTTT.

The chain couples TRBV6-6 to TRBJ2-4; 9 bases map to TRBD2. Germline CDR1 reads MNHNY; CDR2 reads SVGAGI (reference sequence). V gave up 7 bases and J gave up 9 bases; unmatched junction bases: 7. CDR3 size: 13 residues. The CDR3 bases are TGTGCCAGCACCTTAGCGGGAGACGGCATTCAGTACTTC. Encoded protein: CASTLAGDGIQYF.

The CDR3 DNA is TGTGCCAGCAGCAGTAGGACAGGGCAGGGCGAGCAGTACTTC. Encoded protein: CASSSRTGQGEQYF. V and J are TRBV7-2 and TRBJ2-7; 8 nucleotides line up with TRBD1. Germline V gives CDR1 SGHTA, CDR2 FQGNSA. The CDR3 contains 14 residues. J gave up 6 bases and V 5 bases, and 9 bases lay outside the gene matches.

The genes are TRBV19 and TRBJ1-1; a possible D gene is TRBD1 (6 bases). Trimming stripped 5 bases from V and 5 bases from J, with 15 bases between. Germline V CDR1 and CDR2: LNHDA, SQIVND (reference sequence). This CDR3 is built from 14 residues. This CDR3 reads CASSATGLGTEAFF. The CDR3 region has the DNA TGTGCCAGTAGTGCAACAGGGTTGGGAACTGAAGCTTTCTTT. Together with reference TRBV19 and TRBJ1-1, the CDR3 gives the full variable domain: DGGITQSPKYLFRKEGQNVTLSCEQNLNHDAMYWYRQDPGQGLRLIYYSQIVNDFQKGDIAEGYSVSREKKESFPLTVTSAQKNPTAFYLCASSATGLGTEAFFGQGTRLTVV.

V is TRBV5-6 and J is TRBJ1-2; no clear D gene. The CDR3 loop spans 14 amino acids. The germline V gene encodes CDR1 SGHDT and CDR2 YYEEEE. With 0 bases removed from V and 7 bases from J, the gap between germline ends came to 13 bases. In DNA, the CDR3 is TGTGCCAGCAGCTTGGTTGGAGTTCTAGGTGGCTACACCTTC. This sequence encodes CASSLVGVLGGYTF. Supplemented by reference TRBV5-6 and TRBJ1-2, the full variable domain reads DAGVTQSPTHLIKTRGQQVTLRCSPKSGHDTVSWYQQALGQGPQFIFQYYEEEERQRGNFPDRFSGHQFPNYSSELNVNALLLGDSALYLCASSLVGVLGGYTFGSGTRLTVV.

This clone was seen more than once but under ten times. Written as DNA, the CDR3 is TGCGCCAGCAGCTTTACAGGGGGTGGCAATCAGCCCCAGCATTTT. This sequence encodes CASSFTGGGNQPQHF. V is TRBV5-1 and J is TRBJ1-5; TRBD1 agrees at 8 bases. There are 15 residues in the CDR3. The V segment lost 2 bases and the J segment 2 bases; nucleotides outside the gene matches: 3. Germline V gives CDR1 SGHRS, CDR2 YFSETQ.

The chain uses TRBV19 and TRBJ2-3, with D perhaps assigned TRBD1 or TRBD2 (5 bases each). The CDR3 has 16 residues. Looked up from germline, CDR1 is LNHDA and CDR2 is SQIVND (reference sequence). V lost 7 bases to trimming and J lost 5 bases, with 22 bases between them. In DNA, the CDR3 is TGTGCCAGTAACGACCCCGGGACGGCCCCGGGAGATACGCAGTATTTT. The encoded protein is CASNDPGTAPGDTQYF.

The chain uses TRBV28 and TRBJ1-2; D is undetermined. Trimming removed 11 bases from V and 0 bases from J, with 7 bases in between. Germline CDR1 is MDHEN and CDR2 is SYDVKM. The CDR3 is made up of 11 amino acids. The chain's CDR3 is CASEANYGYTF. The CDR3, as DNA: TGTGCCTCCGAGGCTAACTATGGCTACACCTTC.

The chain has TRBV2 and TRBJ2-2, with TRBD2 matching 9 bases. V shed 7 bases and J 7 bases; nucleotides not matched to a gene: 4. From germline, CDR1 is SNHLY and CDR2 FYNNEI. The CDR3 length is 13 residues. The CDR3 loop reads CASTAGGGGELFF. DNA for the CDR3: TGTGCCAGCACGGCGGGAGGGGGCGGGGAGCTGTTTTTT. Full variable domain (rest looked up from reference TRBV2 and TRBJ2-2): EPEVTQTPSHQVTQMGQEVILRCVPISNHLYFYWYRQILGQKVEFLVSFYNNEISEKSEIFDDQFSVERPDGSNFTLKIRSTKLEDSAMYFCASTAGGGGELFFGEGSRLTVL.

This rearrangement joins TRBV7-5 to TRBJ2-1; TRBD2, as called in the table, went unchecked against the DNA. TRBV7-5 is designated a pseudogene. The CDR3 covers 18 residues. The CDR3 DNA follows: TGTGTCAGAAGCTTTTGTGGGCAGCGCGGGAAATTGTACAATGAGCAGTTCTTC. Amino acids: CVRSFCGQRGKLYNEQFF.

The chain employs TRBV11-2 and TRBJ1-2, with D maybe TRBD1 (5 bases). Germline V gene sequence: CDR1 SGHAT, CDR2 FQNNGV. The V end lost 3 bases, the J end lost 5 bases, and 25 bases lay between the germline ends. The CDR3 is 18 amino acids. CDR3 coding DNA: TGTGCCAGCAGCTTTTTCGCCGGGACGAACCTTGATAAGTATGGCTACACCTTC. Its protein is CASSFFAGTNLDKYGYTF.

The chain carries TRBV18 and TRBJ2-1; 10 bases are shared with TRBD2. The CDR3 consists of 15 residues. The junction had 10 bases not matched to a gene; V was cut back by 3 bases and J by 11 bases. Germline loops: CDR1 KGHSH, CDR2 LQKENI. CDR3 amino acids: CASSPGLAVGDKQFF. CDR3 sequence (DNA): TGTGCCAGCTCACCTGGACTAGCGGTGGGGGACAAGCAGTTCTTC. Supplemented by reference TRBV18 and TRBJ2-1, the full variable domain reads NAGVMQNPRHLVRRRGQEARLRCSPMKGHSHVYWYRQLPEEGLKFMVYLQKENIIDESGMPKERFSAEFPKEGPSILRIQQVVRGDSAAYFCASSPGLAVGDKQFFGPGTRLTVL.

The V gene is TRBV7-9, the J gene TRBJ2-7; D unresolved. Germline V gene data show CDR1 as SEHNR and CDR2 as FQNEAQ (reference sequence). Trimming took 1 base from V and 1 from J, leaving 5 bases between them. CDR3 size: 13 residues. CDR3 region: CASSLGPSYEQYF. The CDR3 DNA reads as TGTGCCAGCAGCTTAGGGCCATCCTACGAGCAGTACTTC.

The count of this clone is one. V and J are TRBV6-1 and TRBJ2-6; TRBD1 might be the D (5 bases). The CDR3 consists of 14 residues. Looked up from germline, CDR1 is MNHNS and CDR2 is SASEGT. The V end was cut by 8 bases, the J end by 0 bases, with 8 bases between. CDR3 loop: CASGHTSGANVLTF. CDR3 nucleotides: TGTGCCAGCGGACACACCTCTGGGGCCAACGTCCTGACTTTC.

J is TRBJ2-7 and V is TRBV6-5, with 9 nucleotides matching TRBD2. The CDR3 is made up of 15 amino acids. J was trimmed by 2 bases and V by 0 bases; bases with no gene match: 2. Germline values: CDR1 MNHEY, CDR2 SVGAGI. CDR3 residues: CASSYSLAGPYEQYF. The CDR3 region has the DNA TGTGCCAGCAGTTACTCTCTAGCGGGACCCTACGAGCAGTACTTC.

The CDR3 bases are TGTGCCAGCAGTCAACAGGGGGCGAGTGATGAAAAACTGTTTTTT. It codes for CASSQQGASDEKLFF. The gene calls are TRBV27 and TRBJ1-4, with 9 bases fitting TRBD1. The CDR3 is 15 residues long. Germline trimming cut 5 bases from V and 6 bases from J; bases unmatched to any gene: 7. Germline V gene sequence: CDR1 MNHEY, CDR2 SMNVEV (reference sequence).

The CDR3, as DNA: TGCGCCAGCAGCCATGGTAGCGGGAGTAGCAATGAGCAGTTCTTC. This translates into CASSHGSGSSNEQFF. J is TRBJ2-1 and V is TRBV4-1; 9 bases agree with TRBD2. CDR1 MGHRA and CDR2 YSYEKL come from the germline V gene. The length of the CDR3 is 15 residues. The V gene end was trimmed by 3 bases and the J gene end by 6 bases; junction bases not matched to a gene: 6.

The chain is built from TRBV6-1 and TRBJ2-7; 10 bases are a match to TRBD2. With 4 bases clipped from V and 3 bases from J, the junction kept 3 bases outside the gene matches. The germline CDR1 and CDR2 sequences are MNHNS and SASEGT. The CDR3 length is 14 residues. The CDR3 region is CASSVLAGVYEQYF. The CDR3 DNA follows: TGTGCCAGCAGTGTCCTAGCGGGAGTCTACGAGCAGTACTTC.

This chain's CDR3 is CASSPPVGLNTGELFF. The CDR3 DNA follows: TGTGCCAGCTCACCACCGGTCGGACTAAACACCGGGGAGCTGTTTTTT. This chain connects TRBV18 to TRBJ2-2, with D perhaps matching TRBD2 (6 bases). V shed 0 bases and J shed 2 bases, with 10 bases lying between them. CDR3 size: 16 residues. Per the germline V gene, CDR1 is KGHSH and CDR2 is LQKENI.

The gene calls are TRBV19 and TRBJ2-7; 11 nucleotides agree with TRBD2. V lost 3 bases, J lost 0 bases, and 1 base stayed unmatched. Germline CDR1 is LNHDA and CDR2 is SQIVND (reference sequence). This CDR3 is 15 amino acids long. The CDR3 bases are TGTGCCAGTAGTATCCTAGCGGGAGGCTCCTACGAGCAGTACTTC. Amino acid sequence: CASSILAGGSYEQYF.

This chain's CDR3 is CASCGDRDTEAFF. CDR3 bases: TGTGCCAGCTGTGGGGACAGGGACACTGAAGCTTTCTTT. The V and J genes are TRBV2 and TRBJ1-1; 9 nucleotides agree with TRBD1. The length of the CDR3 is 13 residues. Germline CDR1 reads SNHLY; CDR2 reads FYNNEI. J gave up 3 bases and V 8 bases, and 4 bases lay outside the gene matches. The variable domain in full, with the rest retrieved from reference TRBV2 and TRBJ1-1, is EPEVTQTPSHQVTQMGQEVILRCVPISNHLYFYWYRQILGQKVEFLVSFYNNEISEKSEIFDDQFSVERPDGSNFTLKIRSTKLEDSAMYFCASCGDRDTEAFFGQGTRLTVV.

This clone was picked up a small number of times. The chain is built from TRBV5-4 and TRBJ1-1; 8 bases align to TRBD1. Per germline, CDR1 SGHNT and CDR2 YYREEE (reference sequence). This CDR3 spans 18 amino acids. Trimming removed 1 base from V and 0 bases from J; junction bases left unmatched: 11. The CDR3 sequence is CASSLSIGTGRVNTEAFF. The CDR3 DNA follows: TGTGCCAGCAGCTTGTCAATCGGGACAGGAAGGGTGAACACTGAAGCTTTCTTT.

The chain couples TRBV2 to TRBJ2-2; TRBD2 aligns across 11 bases. Germline V gene data show CDR1 as SNHLY and CDR2 as FYNNEI. CDR3 length: 16 residues. V shed 5 bases and J 3 bases; nucleotides not matched to a gene: 5. The CDR3 sequence is CASSYLLAGDTGELFF. As DNA, the CDR3 is TGTGCCAGCAGTTACCTACTAGCGGGAGACACCGGGGAGCTGTTTTTT. Drawing the rest from reference TRBV2 and TRBJ2-2, the complete variable domain is EPEVTQTPSHQVTQMGQEVILRCVPISNHLYFYWYRQILGQKVEFLVSFYNNEISEKSEIFDDQFSVERPDGSNFTLKIRSTKLEDSAMYFCASSYLLAGDTGELFFGEGSRLTVL.

The chain uses TRBV6-1 and TRBJ2-7; no clear D gene. The CDR3 is 13 residues long. Looked up from germline, CDR1 is MNHNS and CDR2 is SASEGT. V was pared by 2 bases and J by 5 bases, with 10 bases between. CDR3 sequence reads: CASSEIRKDEQYF. The CDR3 nucleotides read TGTGCCAGCAGTGAAATCAGGAAAGACGAGCAGTACTTC.